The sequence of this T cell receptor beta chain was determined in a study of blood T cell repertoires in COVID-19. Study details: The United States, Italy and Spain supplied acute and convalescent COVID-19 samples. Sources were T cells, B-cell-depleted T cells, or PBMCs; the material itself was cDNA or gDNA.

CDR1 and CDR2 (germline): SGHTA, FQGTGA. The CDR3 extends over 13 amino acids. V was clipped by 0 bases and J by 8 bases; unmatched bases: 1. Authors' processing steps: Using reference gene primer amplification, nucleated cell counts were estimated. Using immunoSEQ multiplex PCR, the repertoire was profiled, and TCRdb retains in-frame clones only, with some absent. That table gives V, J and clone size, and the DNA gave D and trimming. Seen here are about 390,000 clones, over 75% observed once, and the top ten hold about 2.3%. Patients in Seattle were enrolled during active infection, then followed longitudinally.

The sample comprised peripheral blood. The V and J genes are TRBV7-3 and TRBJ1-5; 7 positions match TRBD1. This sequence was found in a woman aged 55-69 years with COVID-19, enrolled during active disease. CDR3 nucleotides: TGTGCCAGCAGCTTAACAGGGGGCGAGCCCCAGCATTTT. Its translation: CASSLTGGEPQHF.